The 31 T cell receptor beta chains presented below share a single source sample, sequenced in a study of T cell responses to AZD1222 COVID-19 vaccine. Produced via immunoSEQ multiplex PCR; TCRdb's table is partial and in-frame only. The repertoire includes about 75,000 clones, more than 70% of them detected once, and roughly 10% sits in the top ten. The input for sequencing was peripheral blood, taken 28 days after the second dose of the MenACWY control vaccine. These receptors were taken from an adult who received the MenACWY meningococcal vaccine as a control.

This clone is medium-sized within its sample. The chain employs TRBV6-5 and TRBJ1-1; maybe TRBD1 (5 bases). Germline V gene data show CDR1 as MNHEY and CDR2 as SVGAGI. The CDR3 is 13 residues long. The V gene lost 6 bases and the J gene lost 1 base, with 9 bases spanning the gap. CDR3 in amino acids: CASSYGGNTEAFF. The CDR3 coding sequence is TGTGCCAGCAGCTATGGGGGGAACACTGAAGCTTTCTTT.

V is TRBV29-1 and J is TRBJ2-7, with a tentative D call TRBD1 (5 bases). The CDR3 contains 15 residues. Germline CDR1 and CDR2: SQVTM and ANQGSEA. Trimming pared 7 bases from V and 0 bases from J, leaving 19 bases between. For the CDR3, the DNA is TGCAGCGCTGGCCTGGACACGGTGAGCTCCTACGAGCAGTACTTC. Translation: CSAGLDTVSSYEQYF.

V gene TRBV4-2 combines with J gene TRBJ2-1, with D uncertain. The CDR3 totals 12 residues. Trimming shortened V by 0 bases and J by 9 bases, and 6 bases separated the two germline ends. Looked up from germline, CDR1 is LGHNA and CDR2 is YNFKEQ. CDR3 DNA: TGTGCCAGCAGCCAAGACTGGAGTGAGCAGTTCTTC. This gives the protein CASSQDWSEQFF.

The CDR3 nucleotides are TGCGCCAGCAGTGAGTCGAGCGGGGAGGATACTGAAGCTTTCTTT. Protein product: CASSESSGEDTEAFF. The chain recombines TRBV10-1 with TRBJ1-1; D uncertain. CDR3 length: 15 residues. The V gene's germline CDR1 is WNHNN and CDR2 SYGVQD (reference sequence). Trimming removed 0 bases at V and 5 bases at J, with 13 bases between.

The V and J genes are TRBV19 and TRBJ1-1; D is possibly TRBD1 (5 bases). The CDR3 has 13 residues. The V gene lost 1 base and the J gene lost 10 bases, with 13 bases spanning the gap. The germline V gene has CDR1 LNHDA and CDR2 SQIVND (reference sequence). The chain's CDR3 is CASSIGEGAGAFF. The DNA of the CDR3 is TGTGCCAGTAGTATAGGCGAAGGGGCGGGAGCTTTCTTT.

The V gene is TRBV14, the J gene TRBJ2-3; no clear D. CDR1 is SGHDN and CDR2 is FVKESK in the germline V gene. Trimming left V 1 base short and J 4 bases short, with 9 bases between. CDR3 size: 14 residues. The CDR3 protein is CASSQGLPPDTQYF. CDR3 bases: TGTGCCAGCAGCCAAGGACTTCCCCCAGATACGCAGTATTTT.

The chain couples TRBV12-3 or TRBV12-4 to TRBJ2-7; the match to TRBD2 covers 7 bases. The CDR3 contains 13 residues. V was pared by 3 bases and J by 10 bases, with 9 bases of the junction left unmatched. The chain's CDR3 is CASSFQQGGIQYF. The CDR3 nucleotides read TGTGCCAGCAGTTTCCAGCAGGGAGGGATTCAGTACTTC.

The table lists this clone with a count of one. The chain carries TRBV7-2 and TRBJ1-5; D perhaps matches TRBD1 (5 bases). There are 16 residues in the CDR3. CDR1 and CDR2 (germline): SGHTA, FQGNSA. V lost 4 bases, J lost 2 bases, and 15 bases lay in between. CDR3 nucleotide sequence: TGTGCCAGCAGCTCCGGGGACCAAAGGGGCAATCAGCCCCAGCATTTT. Translating gives CASSSGDQRGNQPQHF.

The sample holds one count of this clone. V is TRBV28 and J is TRBJ1-1; 7 nucleotides match TRBD1. The CDR3 is made up of 14 amino acids. J gave up 4 bases and V 5 bases, and 7 bases lay outside the gene matches. CDR1 MDHEN and CDR2 SYDVKM come from the germline V gene. This CDR3 reads CASSPTGRGTEAFF. The DNA of the CDR3 is TGTGCCAGCAGTCCGACAGGGAGAGGCACTGAAGCTTTCTTT.

This chain links TRBV19 with TRBJ1-6, with D unresolved. The V gene's germline CDR1 is LNHDA and CDR2 SQIVND (reference sequence). The CDR3 contains 12 residues. Trimming took 5 bases from V and 7 from J, leaving 6 bases between them. The CDR3 DNA reads as TGTGCCAGTAGTTCCTGGAATTCACCCCTCCACTTT. Translation gives CASSSWNSPLHF.

V is TRBV6-1 and J is TRBJ2-5, with 8 bases that match TRBD2. From germline, CDR1 is MNHNS and CDR2 SASEGT. The ends lost 2 bases at V and 5 bases at J; junction bases unmatched: 7. The CDR3 contains 15 residues. CDR3 region: CASSEIGTRRETQYF. CDR3 nucleotide sequence: TGTGCCAGCAGTGAAATAGGGACTAGGCGGGAGACCCAGTACTTC.

The chain carries TRBV10-1 and TRBJ1-2; unclear D gene. Deletions cut 6 bases from V and 2 bases from J, with 13 bases between. CDR3 length equals 14 residues. Germline V CDR1 and CDR2: WNHNN, SYGVQD (reference sequence). The CDR3 bases are TGCGCCAGCAGACCTGGACTTGGCAACTATGGCTACACCTTC. Its translation: CASRPGLGNYGYTF.

This clone was seen a handful of times. The genes are TRBV5-1 and TRBJ1-2; no definite D call. Germline V CDR1 and CDR2: SGHRS, YFSETQ. V lost 0 bases to trimming and J lost 2 bases, with 11 bases between them. This CDR3 has 15 residues. CDR3 DNA: TGCGCCAGCAGCTTGGCCGGCGGACCAAACTATGGCTACACCTTC. Translating gives CASSLAGGPNYGYTF.

The chain has TRBV4-3 and TRBJ2-3; 9 bases match TRBD1. CDR3 size: 21 residues. CDR1 is LGHNA, CDR2 YSLEER, per germline. V shed 0 bases and J 0 bases; nucleotides not matched to a gene: 16. DNA for the CDR3: TGCGCCAGCAGCCAAGACGAGTTGACGGGGACAGGGCCCGTTAGCACAGATACGCAGTATTTT. This encodes CASSQDELTGTGPVSTDTQYF.

The chain links TRBV19 to TRBJ2-1; 8 bases fit TRBD1. Losses at the gene ends were 3 bases for V and 5 bases for J; bases not matched to a gene: 6. The V gene's germline CDR1 is LNHDA and CDR2 SQIVND (reference sequence). This CDR3 has 15 amino acids. The chain's CDR3 is CASSIGQGVHNEQFF. Written as DNA, the CDR3 is TGTGCCAGTAGTATCGGACAGGGAGTCCACAATGAGCAGTTCTTC.

CDR3 region: CASSLKPFPSQETQYF. The CDR3 region has the DNA TGCGCCAGCAGCCTGAAGCCATTCCCATCCCAAGAGACCCAGTACTTC. This chain connects TRBV4-1 to TRBJ2-5, with unresolved D. Trimming removed 4 bases from V and 1 base from J, with 16 bases in between. Germline V lookup: CDR1 MGHRA, CDR2 YSYEKL. There are 16 residues in the CDR3.

The gene calls are TRBV18 and TRBJ1-2, with D perhaps TRBD1 (5 bases). The CDR3 totals 14 residues. Trimming removed 3 bases from V and 5 bases from J, with 13 bases in between. The germline V gene encodes CDR1 KGHSH and CDR2 LQKENI. The CDR3 protein is CASSPEGGEYGYTF. Here the CDR3 DNA reads TGTGCCAGCTCACCTGAGGGAGGGGAATATGGCTACACCTTC. Based on the CDR3 plus reference TRBV18 and TRBJ1-2, the full variable domain is NAGVMQNPRHLVRRRGQEARLRCSPMKGHSHVYWYRQLPEEGLKFMVYLQKENIIDESGMPKERFSAEFPKEGPSILRIQQVVRGDSAAYFCASSPEGGEYGYTFGSGTRLTVV.

This sequence joins TRBV6-2 or TRBV6-3 and TRBJ1-4; D gene unclear. CDR1 and CDR2 (germline): MNHEY, SVGEGT. V lost 5 bases, J lost 8 bases, and 18 bases lay in between. The CDR3 is 15 residues long. The CDR3 DNA sequence: TGTGCCAGCAGTCCGGACCCAGGTCTAATGGAAAAACTGTTTTTT. This encodes CASSPDPGLMEKLFF.

The rearrangement uses TRBV4-2 and TRBJ2-3; 8 bases match TRBD2. The CDR3 length is 15 residues. Germline trimming cut 1 base from V and 2 bases from J; bases unmatched to any gene: 2. Per the germline V gene, CDR1 is LGHNA and CDR2 is YNFKEQ. The CDR3 region is CASSQAGGPTDTQYF. CDR3 bases: TGTGCCAGCAGCCAAGCGGGGGGGCCCACAGATACGCAGTATTTT.

CDR3 sequence (DNA): TGTGCCACCAGCAGAGATTTAAGGGACAGAAATGTTGGTGGCTACACCTTC. Translated, it gives CATSRDLRDRNVGGYTF. The chain carries TRBV15 and TRBJ1-2; 7 positions match TRBD1. The junction had 14 bases not matched to a gene; V was cut back by 0 bases and J by 7 bases. This CDR3 is 17 amino acids long. CDR1 and CDR2 (germline): LNHNV, YYDKDF (reference sequence).

The chain uses TRBV7-2 and TRBJ1-2; D gene uncertain. The ends were cut back, 1 base at V and 0 bases at J, with 12 bases in the middle. The germline gives CDR1 SGHTA, CDR2 FQGNSA. This CDR3 is built from 16 residues. CDR3: CASSLDSIPTNYGYTF. CDR3 nucleotide sequence: TGTGCCAGCAGCTTAGATAGTATACCCACTAACTATGGCTACACCTTC.

This chain links TRBV30 with TRBJ1-4, with 7 bases aligning to TRBD1. The ends lost 6 bases at V and 3 bases at J; junction bases unmatched: 7. Germline V gene data show CDR1 as GTSNPN and CDR2 as SVGIG (reference sequence). This CDR3 comprises 14 residues. CDR3 sequence reads: CACTRDSPNEKLFF. The CDR3 bases are TGTGCCTGCACTCGGGACAGCCCTAATGAAAAACTGTTTTTT.

This chain links TRBV29-1 with TRBJ1-1; tentatively, D is TRBD1 (6 bases). Trimming took 7 bases from V and 11 from J, leaving 17 bases between them. Per the germline V gene, CDR1 is SQVTM and CDR2 is ANQGSEA. The CDR3 contains 11 residues. CDR3 amino acids: CSGGLEGGAFF. For the CDR3, the DNA is TGCAGCGGTGGCCTTGAGGGGGGGGCTTTCTTT.

This chain joins TRBV6-5 and TRBJ2-3; D uncertain. The germline CDR1 and CDR2 sequences are MNHEY and SVGAGI. This CDR3 is 15 amino acids long. Trimming stripped 6 bases from V and 1 base from J, with 14 bases between. CDR3 in DNA: TGTGCCAGCAGAGGAGAGGCGTTTCGCACAGATACGCAGTATTTT. This encodes CASRGEAFRTDTQYF.

This chain links TRBV29-1 with TRBJ1-4; 10 nucleotides align to TRBD1. J lost 6 bases, V lost 4 bases, and 2 bases had no gene match. The CDR3 extends over 13 amino acids. CDR1 is SQVTM and CDR2 is ANQGSEA in the germline V gene. The CDR3 is CSVGGTGDEKLFF. In DNA form, the CDR3 reads TGCAGCGTTGGGGGGACAGGGGATGAAAAACTGTTTTTT.

As regards this clone: This sample also contains other DNA sequences that code for the same CDR3. The CDR3 loop is CASSPPGQGSYNEQFF. CDR3 DNA: TGTGCCAGCTCACCGCCCGGACAGGGCTCCTACAATGAGCAGTTCTTC. J is TRBJ2-1 and V is TRBV18, with 8 positions matching TRBD1. Germline loops: CDR1 KGHSH, CDR2 LQKENI. This CDR3 is built from 16 residues. V was clipped by 3 bases and J by 0 bases; unmatched bases: 4. The full variable domain, in which reference TRBV18 and TRBJ2-1 provide the parts outside the CDR3, is NAGVMQNPRHLVRRRGQEARLRCSPMKGHSHVYWYRQLPEEGLKFMVYLQKENIIDESGMPKERFSAEFPKEGPSILRIQQVVRGDSAAYFCASSPPGQGSYNEQFFGPGTRLTVL.

This chain links TRBV29-1 with TRBJ2-3; TRBD2 matches at 7 bases. This CDR3 region has 13 residues. Trimming took 6 bases from V and 1 from J; bases not matched to a gene: 4. CDR1 and CDR2 from the germline V gene are SQVTM and ANQGSEA. CDR3 DNA sequence: TGCAGCGTGCCAAGCGGGGGCACAGATACGCAGTATTTT. This translates into CSVPSGGTDTQYF.

The J gene is TRBJ1-1, the V gene TRBV6-5; D is ambiguous. The CDR3 is 13 amino acids. V was shortened by 5 bases and J by 3 bases, with 10 bases between the two germline ends. From germline, CDR1 is MNHEY and CDR2 SVGAGI. The CDR3 bases are TGTGCCAGCAGTACTAGGGTTTACACTGAAGCTTTCTTT. It yields the protein CASSTRVYTEAFF.

The V and J genes are TRBV12-3 or TRBV12-4 and TRBJ1-1; possible D gene TRBD1, 6 bases. V was trimmed by 5 bases and J by 10 bases, leaving 11 bases between them. The CDR3 is 11 residues long. The CDR3 protein is CASSRDIIAFF. The CDR3 nucleotides are TGTGCCAGCAGTAGGGACATAATAGCTTTCTTT.

This clone appeared once. This chain joins TRBV5-4 and TRBJ2-7, with 7 bases fitting TRBD1. The J segment lost 1 base and the V segment lost 0 bases, leaving 1 base of the junction unmatched. CDR1 and CDR2 from the germline V gene are SGHNT and YYREEE (reference sequence). The CDR3 length is 14 residues. The CDR3 spells CASSLAGQSYEQYF. CDR3 bases: TGTGCCAGCAGCTTGGCGGGACAGTCCTACGAGCAGTACTTC. The full variable domain, rest sourced from reference TRBV5-4 and TRBJ2-7, is ETGVTQSPTHLIKTRGQQVTLRCSSQSGHNTVSWYQQALGQGPQFIFQYYREEENGRGNFPPRFSGLQFPNYSSELNVNALELDDSALYLCASSLAGQSYEQYFGPGTRLTVT.

The V call is TRBV6-1, the J call TRBJ2-5; D perhaps matches TRBD2 (5 bases). In germline, CDR1 is MNHNS, CDR2 SASEGT. Trimming took off 2 bases at V and 7 bases at J, with 11 bases between the two ends. The CDR3 is 13 residues long. CDR3 bases: TGTGCCAGCAGTGAATCATCCCGGGGGACCCAGTACTTC. Protein product: CASSESSRGTQYF.